One T cell receptor (beta chain) is described in this entry. V was cut by 1 base and J by 3 bases, with 11 bases left in between. Per germline, CDR1 SGHKS and CDR2 YYEKEE (reference sequence). This CDR3 region has 15 residues. The data are from a study of blood T cell repertoires in COVID-19. Study information: From the United States, Italy and Spain came samples of acute and convalescent COVID-19.

In the authors' workflow: Nucleated cell number was recorded as an estimate derived from reference gene primer amplification. The method was immunoSEQ multiplex PCR; TCRdb's version includes in-frame clones alone and lacks a portion of them. That table furnishes V, J and clone size, whereas the DNA furnished D and trimming. Here the sample spans about 140,000 clones, around 82% being singletons. Sequencing was done on a sample of peripheral blood. This chain connects TRBV5-5 to TRBJ2-1, with a tentative D call TRBD2 (6 bases). This sequence originates from a woman aged 60 to 75 with acute or convalescent COVID-19. The DNA for the CDR3 is TGTGCCAGCAGCTTGTATGTGGGAGGCTACAATGAGCAGTTCTTC. Protein product: CASSLYVGGYNEQFF.